The source of this TCR beta chain is a study of T cells in Graves' hyperthyroidism and ophthalmopathy. Points from the study as a whole: Appearing also in blood were most of the thyroid clonotypes expanded above 0.001.

Amplified TCR beta CDR3 regions derived from RNA transcripts. Using the HTBI primer set, a first-round RT-PCR was run on the TCR CDR3. MiXCR was run by TCRdb on the multiplex PCR reads, yielding one entry per CDR3 protein. The repertoire consists of about 360,000 distinct CDR3 sequences, with 20% to 30% occurring once and the leading ten covering around four fifths. Across 18 months, stable Graves' hyperthyroidism was marked by no progression to ophthalmopathy. Each 10 ml fresh peripheral blood draw supplied the PBMCs. Concerning this clonotype: What it recognizes is unknown.

V dropped 1 base and J dropped 9 bases, with 8 bases sitting between them. Germline V lookup: CDR1 SGHRS, CDR2 YFSETQ. CDR3 length: 12 residues. V gene TRBV5-1 combines with J gene TRBJ2-1; D is ambiguous. Sequences were obtained from blood. The origin of this receptor is a man aged 50-59 years with Graves' hyperthyroidism. CDR3 amino acids: CASSLLGSEQFF. CDR3 in DNA: TGCGCCAGCAGCTTGCTAGGGTCTGAGCAGTTCTTC.